These 18 T cell receptor beta chains originate from one sample sequenced in a study of spatial heterogeneity in lung cancer. Documented time point: sample taken at primary tumor resection. Unsorted tumor, nontumor lung tissue or cryopreserved PBMC supplied the whole RNA. Each CDR3 protein gets one entry after TCRdb re-called the 5' RACE reads with MiXCR. The sample records 6,000 to 9,000 distinct CDR3 sequences, around 5.9% being singletons. The sample in question was PBMCs, obtained at surgery. The receptors originated from a male donor with early-stage non-small cell lung cancer.

This clonotype is labeled medium-sized. The chain employs TRBV7-8 and TRBJ1-5; tentative D call: TRBD1 (5 bases). CDR1 is SGHVS and CDR2 is FQNEAQ in the germline V gene. The CDR3 length is 13 residues. The V end lost 5 bases, the J end lost 12 bases, and 17 bases lay between the germline ends. The CDR3: CASSTGTEGVQHF. In DNA, the CDR3 is TGTGCCAGCAGCACCGGGACGGAAGGGGTCCAGCATTTT.

This clonotype was observed many times. CDR3 in DNA: TGTGCCAGCAGTTTGCGCAGGGTCAATTCACCCCTCCACTTT. It encodes CASSLRRVNSPLHF. J is TRBJ1-6 and V is TRBV12-3 or TRBV12-4, with a possible D match to TRBD1 (5 bases). Trimming pared 3 bases from V and 7 bases from J, leaving 10 bases between. There are 14 residues in the CDR3.

The sample holds many counts of this clonotype. This rearrangement joins TRBV20-1 to TRBJ1-2, with 9 bases matching TRBD1. In germline, CDR1 is DFQATT, CDR2 SNEGSKA (reference sequence). Germline trimming cut 6 bases from V and 6 bases from J; bases unmatched to any gene: 26. This CDR3 has 19 amino acids. CDR3 in amino acids: CSARPWDRAAITTINGYTF. DNA of the CDR3: TGCAGTGCCAGGCCCTGGGACAGGGCGGCGATAACTACGATAAATGGCTACACCTTC.

This clonotype has at least ten counts. The V and J genes are TRBV23-1 and TRBJ2-1, with a weak D call TRBD1 (5 bases). TRBV23-1 is an ORF, with its function uncertain. The V end was cut by 11 bases, the J end by 9 bases, with 8 bases between. The CDR3 sequence is 9 residues long. Here the CDR3 DNA reads TGCGCCGGGGCCCCTGAGCAGTTCTTC. Encoded protein: CAGAPEQFF.

This clonotype was detected many times. The rearrangement joins TRBV27 to TRBJ2-2; D remains unclear. Trimming removed 5 bases from V and 5 bases from J, with 6 bases in between. The germline V gene encodes CDR1 MNHEY and CDR2 SMNVEV (reference sequence). This CDR3 region has 12 residues. CDR3 loop: CASSLFTGELFF. For the CDR3, the DNA is TGTGCCAGCAGTCTATTTACCGGGGAGCTGTTTTTT.

Ten or more counts support this clonotype. This sequence joins TRBV29-1 and TRBJ2-1, with 9 nucleotides matching TRBD2. This CDR3 is built from 13 residues. V lost 2 bases to trimming and J lost 9 bases; unmatched junction nucleotides: 5. Germline CDR1 SQVTM, CDR2 ANQGSEA. The chain's CDR3 is CSVEPSGVGEQFF. In DNA form, the CDR3 reads TGCAGCGTTGAACCTAGCGGGGTGGGTGAGCAGTTCTTC.

This clonotype was found many times. The chain combines TRBV5-1 with TRBJ2-1; TRBD2 matches at 13 bases. The CDR3 totals 14 residues. CDR1 and CDR2 from the germline V gene are SGHRS and YFSETQ. V was clipped by 3 bases and J by 12 bases; unmatched bases: 6. The CDR3 DNA follows: TGCGCCAGCAGCTACGGACTAGCGGGAGAATCGCAGTTCTTC. Translation: CASSYGLAGESQFF.

This clonotype was recorded many times. This chain uses TRBV10-3 with TRBJ2-5; TRBD2 matches at 12 bases. The CDR3 is 15 residues long. Germline loops: CDR1 ENHRY, CDR2 SYGVKD. The V and J ends lost 4 bases and 5 bases, in that order; junction bases with no gene match: 5. CDR3 amino acids: CAISALAGGLETQYF. The CDR3 DNA sequence: TGTGCCATCAGTGCGCTAGCGGGGGGGCTGGAGACCCAGTACTTC.

This clonotype was observed at least ten times. The rearrangement uses TRBV2 and TRBJ2-2; no reliable D call. This CDR3 has 18 amino acids. CDR1 and CDR2 from the germline V gene are SNHLY and FYNNEI. V gave up 3 bases and J gave up 1 base, with 18 bases separating them. This CDR3 is CASSETPAAAGNTGELFF. The CDR3 nucleotides read TGTGCCAGCAGTGAGACCCCCGCTGCGGCAGGGAACACCGGGGAGCTGTTTTTT. Full variable domain (rest looked up from reference TRBV2 and TRBJ2-2): EPEVTQTPSHQVTQMGQEVILRCVPISNHLYFYWYRQILGQKVEFLVSFYNNEISEKSEIFDDQFSVERPDGSNFTLKIRSTKLEDSAMYFCASSETPAAAGNTGELFFGEGSRLTVL.

This clonotype was detected ten times or more. The chain carries TRBV10-2 and TRBJ2-7, with 12 bases identical to TRBD2. This CDR3 region has 13 residues. Germline CDR1 and CDR2: WSHSY and SAAADI. The junction had 1 base not matched to a gene; V was cut back by 6 bases and J by 4 bases. The CDR3 is CASSGLAGYEQYF. The CDR3 DNA follows: TGCGCCAGCAGCGGACTAGCGGGATACGAGCAGTACTTC.

There are many counts of this clonotype. This chain connects TRBV20-1 to TRBJ2-4; D not resolved. Germline values: CDR1 DFQATT, CDR2 SNEGSKA (reference sequence). This CDR3 region has 12 residues. V lost 2 bases and J lost 1, with 3 bases in between. CDR3 protein: CSARRAKNIQYF. The DNA for the CDR3 is TGCAGTGCTAGACGTGCCAAAAACATTCAGTACTTC.

V is TRBV5-4 and J is TRBJ2-3, with 9 positions matching TRBD1. The CDR3 extends over 13 amino acids. CDR1 and CDR2 (germline): SGHNT, YYREEE (reference sequence). CDR3 residues: CVRTGVRKDTQYF. CDR3 DNA sequence: TGTGTCAGGACAGGGGTACGCAAAGATACGCAGTATTTT.

This clonotype was found many times. This rearrangement joins TRBV30 to TRBJ1-2, with 7 bases fitting TRBD1. V lost 3 bases, J lost 8 bases, and 9 bases stayed unmatched. From germline, CDR1 is GTSNPN and CDR2 SVGIG (reference sequence). The CDR3 covers 13 residues. The DNA of the CDR3 is TGTGCCTGGAGGCCCACAGGGGCCGGGGGCTACACCTTC. Encoded protein: CAWRPTGAGGYTF.

The V call is TRBV7-9, the J call TRBJ2-1, with D hard to call. Trimming removed 5 bases from V and 2 bases from J, with 7 bases in between. The CDR3 covers 13 residues. CDR1 is SEHNR, CDR2 FQNEAQ, per germline (reference sequence). This CDR3 is CASSKIPYNEQFF. Here the CDR3 DNA reads TGTGCCAGCAGCAAAATACCCTACAATGAGCAGTTCTTC.

This clonotype has at least ten counts. The chain couples TRBV20-1 to TRBJ1-1, with 7 bases identical to TRBD1. The germline V gene encodes CDR1 DFQATT and CDR2 SNEGSKA (reference sequence). V shed 7 bases and J 1 base; nucleotides not matched to a gene: 6. This CDR3 region has 13 residues. The CDR3 here is CSVRQGRNTEAFF. The DNA for the CDR3 is TGCAGTGTAAGACAGGGTCGGAACACTGAAGCTTTCTTT.

This clonotype is labeled medium-sized. The chain carries TRBV6-5 and TRBJ1-5, with D hard to call. Germline V gene lookup returns CDR1 MNHEY and CDR2 SVGAGI. The CDR3 consists of 15 residues. V lost 0 bases, J lost 4 bases, and 10 bases lay in between. The DNA for the CDR3 is TGTGCCAGCAGTTACTCATCGGGGAATAATCAGCCCCAGCATTTT. Residues: CASSYSSGNNQPQHF.

This clonotype has ten or more counts. V usage is TRBV12-3 or TRBV12-4 and J usage is TRBJ1-6, with D hard to call. V lost 1 base and J lost 9, with 7 bases in between. The CDR3 totals 13 residues. CDR3 residues: CASSLEPSSPLHF. The CDR3 bases are TGTGCCAGCAGTTTAGAGCCGAGTTCACCCCTCCACTTT.

This clonotype was observed many times. The gene calls are TRBV7-9 and TRBJ2-3; TRBD1 matches at 7 bases. V lost 2 bases and J lost 2; bases outside the gene matches: 7. The CDR3 contains 16 residues. Germline V gene lookup returns CDR1 SEHNR and CDR2 FQNEAQ (reference sequence). The CDR3 DNA follows: TGTGCCAGCAGCTTACGACAGGGCCCCATCACAGATACGCAGTATTTT. This gives the protein CASSLRQGPITDTQYF. Variable domain in full (rest from reference TRBV7-9 and TRBJ2-3): DTGVSQNPRHKITKRGQNVTFRCDPISEHNRLYWYRQTLGQGPEFLTYFQNEAQLEKSRLLSDRFSAERPKGSFSTLEIQRTEQGDSAMYLCASSLRQGPITDTQYFGPGTRLTVL.